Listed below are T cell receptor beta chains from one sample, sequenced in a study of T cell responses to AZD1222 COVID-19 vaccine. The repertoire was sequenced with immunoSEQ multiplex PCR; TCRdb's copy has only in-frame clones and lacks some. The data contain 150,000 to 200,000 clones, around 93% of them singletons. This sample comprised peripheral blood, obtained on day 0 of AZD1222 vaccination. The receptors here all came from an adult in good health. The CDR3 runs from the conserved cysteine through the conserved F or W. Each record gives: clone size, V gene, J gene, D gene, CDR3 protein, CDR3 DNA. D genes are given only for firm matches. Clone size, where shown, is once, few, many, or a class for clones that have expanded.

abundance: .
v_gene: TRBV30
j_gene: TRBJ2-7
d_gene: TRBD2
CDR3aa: CAWSVRTSGGIPYEQYF
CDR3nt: TGTGCCTGGAGTGTGAGGACTAGCGGGGGGATCCCCTACGAGCAGTACTTC

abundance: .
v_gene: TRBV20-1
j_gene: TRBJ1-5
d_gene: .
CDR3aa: CSAHSDGPQHF
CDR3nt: TGCAGTGCCCACAGTGACGGGCCCCAGCATTTT

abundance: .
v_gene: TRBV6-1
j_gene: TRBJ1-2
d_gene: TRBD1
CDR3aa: CASSEDREYYGYTF
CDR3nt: TGTGCCAGCAGTGAGGACAGGGAGTACTATGGCTACACCTTC

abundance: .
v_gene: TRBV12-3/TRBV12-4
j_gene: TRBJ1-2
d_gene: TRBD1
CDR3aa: CASSWTGYGYTF
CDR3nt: TGTGCCAGCAGCTGGACAGGCTATGGCTACACCTTC

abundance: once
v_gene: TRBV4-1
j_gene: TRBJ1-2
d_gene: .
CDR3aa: CASSQGDRFIANYGYTF
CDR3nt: TGCGCCAGCAGCCAGGGCGACAGGTTTATAGCTAACTATGGCTACACCTTC

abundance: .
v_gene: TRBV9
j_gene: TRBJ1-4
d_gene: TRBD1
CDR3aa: CASSPGTGGEKLFF
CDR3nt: TGTGCCAGCAGCCCTGGGACAGGGGGAGAAAAACTGTTTTTT

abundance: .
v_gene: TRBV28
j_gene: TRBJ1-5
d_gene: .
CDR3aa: CASRPDRGNQPQHF
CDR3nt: TGTGCCAGCAGACCAGACAGAGGCAATCAGCCCCAGCATTTT

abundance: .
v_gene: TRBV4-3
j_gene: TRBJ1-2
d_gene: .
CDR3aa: CASSQDRRQFYGYTF
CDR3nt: TGCGCCAGCAGCCAAGATCGACGGCAGTTCTATGGCTACACCTTC

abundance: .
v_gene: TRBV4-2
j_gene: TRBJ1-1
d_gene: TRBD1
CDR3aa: CASSQPTGLNTEAFF
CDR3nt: TGTGCCAGCAGCCAACCGACAGGGCTGAACACTGAAGCTTTCTTT

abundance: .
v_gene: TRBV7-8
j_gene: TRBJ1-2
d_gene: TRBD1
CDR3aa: CASRLGSGTGGGGYGYTF
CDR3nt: TGTGCCAGCAGATTAGGTTCCGGGACAGGGGGCGGAGGCTATGGCTACACCTTC

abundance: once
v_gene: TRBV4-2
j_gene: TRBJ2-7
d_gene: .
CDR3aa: CASSWDTQSIEQYF
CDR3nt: TGTGCCAGCAGCTGGGACACCCAGTCCATCGAGCAGTACTTC

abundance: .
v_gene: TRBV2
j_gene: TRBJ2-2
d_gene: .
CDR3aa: CASGTSRGNGELFF
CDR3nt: TGTGCCAGCGGAACAAGCAGGGGAAACGGGGAGCTGTTTTTT

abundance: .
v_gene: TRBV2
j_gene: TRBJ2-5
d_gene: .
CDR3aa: CASSWSSRETQYF
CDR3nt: TGTGCCAGCAGTTGGTCTAGCCGGGAGACCCAGTACTTC

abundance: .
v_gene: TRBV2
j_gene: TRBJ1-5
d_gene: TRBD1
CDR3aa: CASRTGILQPQHF
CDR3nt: TGTGCCAGCAGGACAGGGATTTTACAGCCCCAGCATTTT

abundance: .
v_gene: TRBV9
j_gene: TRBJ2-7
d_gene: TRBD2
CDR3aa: CASSALGREIGEQYF
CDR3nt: TGTGCCAGCAGCGCTCTCGGGCGGGAGATTGGAGAGCAGTACTTC

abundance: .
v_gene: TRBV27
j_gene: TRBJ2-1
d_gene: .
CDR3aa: CASSIGLEQFF
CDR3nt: TGTGCCAGCAGTATCGGACTGGAGCAGTTCTTC

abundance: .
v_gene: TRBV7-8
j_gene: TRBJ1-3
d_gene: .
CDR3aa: CASSLGPQSGNTIYF
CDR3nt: TGTGCCAGCAGCTTAGGTCCTCAGTCCGGAAACACCATATATTTT

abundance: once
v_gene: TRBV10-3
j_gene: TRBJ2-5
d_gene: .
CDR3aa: CAISERTPGEETQYF
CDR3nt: TGTGCCATCAGTGAGCGGACACCTGGAGAAGAGACCCAGTACTTC

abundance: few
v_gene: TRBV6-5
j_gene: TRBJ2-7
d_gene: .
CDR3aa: CASSYSTIYEQYF
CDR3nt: TGTGCCAGCAGTTACTCGACAATTTACGAGCAGTACTTC

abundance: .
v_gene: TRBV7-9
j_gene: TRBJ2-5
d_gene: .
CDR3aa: CASSLLAGAETQYF
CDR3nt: TGTGCCAGCAGCTTGCTCGCGGGGGCAGAGACCCAGTACTTC

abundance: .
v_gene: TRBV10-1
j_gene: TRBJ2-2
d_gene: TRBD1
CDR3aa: CASSGMGQRGTGELFF
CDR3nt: TGCGCCAGCAGTGGGATGGGACAGAGGGGGACCGGGGAGCTGTTTTTT

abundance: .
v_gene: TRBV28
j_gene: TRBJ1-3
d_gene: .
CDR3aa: CASSLSGGASGNTIYF
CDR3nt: TGTGCCAGCAGTTTATCGGGGGGCGCCTCTGGAAACACCATATATTTT

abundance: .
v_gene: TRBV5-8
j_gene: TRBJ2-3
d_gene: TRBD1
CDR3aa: CASSEGQGAQDTQYF
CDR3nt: TGTGCCAGCAGCGAGGGACAGGGGGCGCAGGATACGCAGTATTTT

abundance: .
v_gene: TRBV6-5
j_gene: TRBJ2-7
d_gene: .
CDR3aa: CASSTTGRRDEQYF
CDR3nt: TGTGCCAGCAGTACAACAGGTCGGAGGGACGAGCAGTACTTC

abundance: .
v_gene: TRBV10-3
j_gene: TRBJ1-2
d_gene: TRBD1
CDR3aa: CAIRTTGTANGYTF
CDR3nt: TGTGCCATCAGAACGACCGGGACAGCAAATGGCTACACCTTC

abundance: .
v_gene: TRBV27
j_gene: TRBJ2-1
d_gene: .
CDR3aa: CASRWGPSPNEQFF
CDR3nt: TGTGCCAGCAGATGGGGGCCCAGCCCCAATGAGCAGTTCTTC

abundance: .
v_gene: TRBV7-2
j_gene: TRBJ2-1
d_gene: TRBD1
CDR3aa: CASSLGRGTVRNNEQFF
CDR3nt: TGTGCCAGCAGCTTAGGGCGTGGGACAGTGAGGAACAATGAGCAGTTCTTC

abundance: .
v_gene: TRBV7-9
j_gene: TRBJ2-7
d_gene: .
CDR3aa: CASSLVVSSYEQYF
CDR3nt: TGTGCCAGCAGCTTAGTTGTCAGCTCCTACGAGCAGTACTTC

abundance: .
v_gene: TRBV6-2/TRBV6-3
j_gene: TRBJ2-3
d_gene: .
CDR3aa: CASSPHSTDTQYF
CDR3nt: TGTGCCAGCAGTCCACACAGCACAGATACGCAGTATTTT

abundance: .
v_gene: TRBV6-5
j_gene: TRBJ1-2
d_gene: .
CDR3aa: CASSPRQITNYGYTF
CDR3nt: TGTGCCAGCAGTCCGAGACAGATAACTAACTATGGCTACACCTTC

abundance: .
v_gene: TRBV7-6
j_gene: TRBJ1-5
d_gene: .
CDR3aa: CASSLGGYYSNQPQHF
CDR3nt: TGTGCCAGCAGCTTAGGGGGGTACTATAGCAATCAGCCCCAGCATTTT